This T cell receptor beta chain was captured by sequencing in a study of cytomegalovirus exposure and HLA in healthy donors. Looking at the study overall: Within the Caucasian-associated ancestry cluster were 81% of the 398 genotyped donors. Whole-study findings and limits: In a later analysis, CMV-associated beta chains were mostly HLA-associated, it appeared. Published work reported that the classifier diagnosed cytomegalovirus status with high specificity and sensitivity. Across all donors, roughly uniform sequencing depth was an assumption of the presence/absence analyses.

A remark on this clone: Its target is unknown.

PCR used 60 Vbeta primers and 13 Jbeta primers. Data came from immunoSEQ multiplex PCR; TCRdb stores just in-frame clones and leaves some out. The sample totals 50,000 to 70,000 clones. The CDR3 sequence is 14 residues long. Between the trimmed V and J ends, which lost 4 bases and 6 bases, there was a span of 17 bases. The germline V gene encodes CDR1 SGHRS and CDR2 YFSETQ. The sequence came from a young woman in good health and CMV-seronegative. Sequencing input: PBMCs. The chain is built from TRBV5-1 and TRBJ2-7; the D gene is possibly TRBD1 (6 bases). CDR3 nucleotides: TGCGCCAGCAGCCCTATTACAGGGATGGGCGAGCAGTACTTC. Its translation is CASSPITGMGEQYF.